Listed below are T cell receptor beta chains from one sample, sequenced in a study of blood T cell repertoires in COVID-19. Clones were sequenced by immunoSEQ multiplex PCR, and TCRdb holds only the in-frame ones, with some missing. The sample records about 320,000 clones, 75% to 90% being singletons. Input material: PBMCs or T cells enriched from blood (not recorded which). These receptors all stem from a man aged 60 to 75 who had recovered from COVID-19. Both conserved end residues are part of each CDR3. A D gene is named only where the DNA matches it firmly. For some rows the clone size is stated as once, few or many, or as a class when expanded; others skip it.

v_call	j_call	d_call	clone_size	cdr3_aa	cdr3_nt
TRBV27	TRBJ2-3	NA	NA	CASSTDRLVRTQYF	TGTGCCAGCAGTACAGACCGGTTGGTGCGCACGCAGTATTTT
TRBV7-9	TRBJ2-7	TRBD1	NA	CASSVSRDSYEQYF	TGTGCCAGCAGCGTTAGTCGGGACAGCTACGAGCAGTACTTC
TRBV7-2	TRBJ2-1	TRBD2	NA	CASSLSGRIVNEQFF	TGTGCCAGCAGCCTGAGCGGGAGGATTGTCAATGAGCAGTTCTTC
TRBV4-2	TRBJ2-5	TRBD2	NA	CASSQVGSGSPGFVGETQYF	TGTGCCAGCAGCCAAGTTGGTAGCGGGAGCCCTGGTTTCGTAGGGGAGACCCAGTACTTC
TRBV7-2	TRBJ2-1	TRBD2	once	CASSLSGSSYNEQFF	TGTGCCAGCAGCTTAAGCGGGAGCTCCTACAATGAGCAGTTCTTC
TRBV10-3	TRBJ2-7	NA	NA	CAISDPYEQYF	TGTGCCATCAGTGACCCGTACGAGCAGTACTTC
TRBV2	TRBJ2-3	NA	NA	CASSEDWQVQDTQYF	TGTGCCAGCAGTGAAGATTGGCAGGTCCAGGATACGCAGTATTTT
TRBV18	TRBJ1-6	NA	once	CASSPPGSGRESPLHF	TGTGCCAGCTCACCCCCTGGGTCAGGGAGGGAATCACCCCTCCACTTT
TRBV7-7	TRBJ2-2	NA	NA	CASSTAGTGELFF	TGTGCTAGCAGCACCGCGGGGACCGGGGAGCTGTTTTTT
TRBV9	TRBJ2-3	TRBD2	NA	CASSVVGLAGGGTDTQYF	TGTGCCAGCAGCGTAGTGGGACTAGCGGGAGGGGGCACAGATACGCAGTATTTT
TRBV27	TRBJ1-2	NA	few	CASSFLSGGASGYTF	TGTGCCAGCAGTTTTCTCTCGGGGGGAGCCTCGGGCTACACCTTC
TRBV28	TRBJ2-5	TRBD2	NA	CASSLIRGAGKTQYF	TGTGCCAGCAGTTTAATACGGGGAGCGGGAAAGACCCAGTACTTC
TRBV27	TRBJ1-6	NA	NA	CASSWGRSSPTYNSPLHF	TGTGCCAGCAGTTGGGGGCGGAGCTCCCCGACCTATAATTCACCCCTCCACTTT
TRBV11-2	TRBJ1-2	NA	NA	CASSLDSGFNYGYTF	TGTGCCAGCAGCTTAGATAGTGGTTTTAACTATGGCTACACCTTC
TRBV5-4	TRBJ2-7	TRBD1	NA	CASSLDRAYEQYF	TGTGCCAGCAGCCTCGACAGGGCCTACGAGCAGTACTTC
TRBV5-1	TRBJ2-3	TRBD2	NA	CASSGGYTDTQYF	TGCGCCAGCTCGGGGGGTTACACAGATACGCAGTATTTT
TRBV29-1	TRBJ1-1	TRBD1	NA	CSAAGQGGVGDTEAFF	TGCAGCGCCGCGGGACAGGGTGGCGTGGGGGACACTGAAGCTTTCTTT
TRBV6-6	TRBJ2-2	TRBD2	few	CASGGRGSNTGELFF	TGTGCCAGCGGCGGGAGGGGTTCGAACACCGGGGAGCTGTTTTTT
TRBV2	TRBJ2-2	NA	NA	CASKRAGPNTGELFF	TGTGCCAGCAAGCGGGCAGGCCCTAACACCGGGGAGCTGTTTTTT
TRBV7-2	TRBJ2-2	NA	NA	CASSSPVPGELFF	TGTGCCAGCAGCTCCCCGGTCCCCGGGGAGCTGTTTTTT
TRBV28	TRBJ1-4	TRBD1	NA	CASSPRTGGRDREVTNEKLFF	TGTGCCAGCAGCCCACGCACGGGAGGGAGGGACAGGGAGGTAACTAATGAAAAACTGTTTTTT
TRBV5-1	TRBJ2-7	TRBD1	NA	CASSRDRGLYPEQYF	TGCGCCAGCAGCAGAGACAGGGGGCTGTACCCCGAGCAGTACTTC
TRBV5-1	TRBJ1-1	TRBD1	NA	CASSVDRPNTEAFF	TGCGCCAGCAGCGTGGACAGGCCGAACACTGAAGCTTTCTTT
TRBV5-4	TRBJ2-5	NA	NA	CASSATSRQETQYF	TGTGCCAGCAGCGCAACTAGCAGGCAAGAGACCCAGTACTTC
TRBV11-2	TRBJ2-5	NA	NA	CASSPHPRDWTQETQYF	TGTGCCAGCAGCCCTCACCCCCGGGACTGGACCCAAGAGACCCAGTACTTC